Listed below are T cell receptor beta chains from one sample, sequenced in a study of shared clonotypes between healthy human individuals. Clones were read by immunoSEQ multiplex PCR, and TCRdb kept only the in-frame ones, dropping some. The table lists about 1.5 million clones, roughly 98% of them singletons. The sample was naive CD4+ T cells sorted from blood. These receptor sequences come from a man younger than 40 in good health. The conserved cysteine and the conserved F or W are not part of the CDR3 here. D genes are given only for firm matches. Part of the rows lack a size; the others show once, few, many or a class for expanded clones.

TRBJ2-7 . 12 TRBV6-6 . ASSYSGLDYEQY
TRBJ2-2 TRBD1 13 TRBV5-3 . ARSLKTGKTGELF
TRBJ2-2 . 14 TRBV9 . ASSSAGRQGLGELF
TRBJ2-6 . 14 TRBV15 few ATSRDFLSGANVLT
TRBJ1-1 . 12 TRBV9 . ASSVEVRGTEAF
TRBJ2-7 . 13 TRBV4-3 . ASSPRQAGSYEQY
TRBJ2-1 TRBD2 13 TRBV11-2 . ASKELAGAIGEQF
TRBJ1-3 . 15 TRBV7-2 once ASSLERGGSSGNTIY
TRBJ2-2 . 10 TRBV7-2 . ASSHWARELF
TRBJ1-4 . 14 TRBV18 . ASSPPRQATNEKLF
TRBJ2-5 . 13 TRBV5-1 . ASSLDPGTQETQY
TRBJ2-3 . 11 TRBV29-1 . SVSGAWTDTQY
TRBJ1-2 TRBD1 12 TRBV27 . ASSLGTGLYGYT
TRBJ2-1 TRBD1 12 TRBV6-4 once ASSRDRGPHEQF
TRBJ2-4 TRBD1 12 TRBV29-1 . SVARTGGKNIQY
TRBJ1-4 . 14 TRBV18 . ASSLAQVSTNEKLF
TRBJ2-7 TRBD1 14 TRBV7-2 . ASSLVVGDRVKEQY
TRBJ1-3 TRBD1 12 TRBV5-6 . ASSQQGSGNTIY
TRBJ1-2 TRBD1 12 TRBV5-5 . ASSSGTGSYGYT
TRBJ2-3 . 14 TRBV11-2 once ASSRPQGIRTDTQY
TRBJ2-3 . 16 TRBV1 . TSSPHAHVGLSTDTQY
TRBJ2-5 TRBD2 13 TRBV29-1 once SGTGTSGSQETQY
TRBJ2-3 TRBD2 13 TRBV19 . ASSTGTSGTDTQY
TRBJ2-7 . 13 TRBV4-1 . ASSQPGRGDYEQY
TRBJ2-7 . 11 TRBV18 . ASSRDFPGEQY
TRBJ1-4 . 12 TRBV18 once ASSLTETNEKLF
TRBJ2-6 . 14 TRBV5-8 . ASSLDIVSGANVLT
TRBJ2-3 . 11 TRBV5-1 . ASSRYYTDTQY
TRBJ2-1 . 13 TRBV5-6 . ASSTTGLLYNEQF
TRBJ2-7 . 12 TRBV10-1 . ASSESGRSYEQY
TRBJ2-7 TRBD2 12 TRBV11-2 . ASSLVGLGNEQY
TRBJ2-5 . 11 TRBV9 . ASSPPRGETQY
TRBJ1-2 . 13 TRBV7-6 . ASSSGVSGIHGYT
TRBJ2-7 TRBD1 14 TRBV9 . ASSVGDRGYFYEQY
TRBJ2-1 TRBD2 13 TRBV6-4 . ASSILAGGWNEQF
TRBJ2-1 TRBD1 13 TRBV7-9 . ASSLGQGDPNEQF
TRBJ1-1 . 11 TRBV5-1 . ASSLQGSTEAF
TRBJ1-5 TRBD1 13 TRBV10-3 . ATGQGEYSNQPQH
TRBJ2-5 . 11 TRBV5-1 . ASSLEQGETQY
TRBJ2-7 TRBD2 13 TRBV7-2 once ASSLDGLAKDEQY
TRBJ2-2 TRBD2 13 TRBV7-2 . ASRPGLAVPGELF
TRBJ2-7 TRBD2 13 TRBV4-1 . ASSPLGPGGYEQY
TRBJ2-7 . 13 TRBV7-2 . ASSLGQPFLYEQY
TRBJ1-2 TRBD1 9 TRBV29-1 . SVEKGGGYT
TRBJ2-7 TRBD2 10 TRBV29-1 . SVSSGVYEQY
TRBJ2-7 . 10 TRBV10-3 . AISPQPYEQY
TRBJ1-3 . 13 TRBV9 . ASSVDSSRGNTIY
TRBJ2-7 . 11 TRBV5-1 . ASSIGSRYEQY
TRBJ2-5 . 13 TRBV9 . ASSPGGGRIETQY
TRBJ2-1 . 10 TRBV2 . ASRITSHEQF
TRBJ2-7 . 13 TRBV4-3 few ASSQDMGFGYEQY
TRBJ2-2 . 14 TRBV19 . ASSVKGPMGTGELF
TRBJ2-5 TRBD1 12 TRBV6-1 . ASSHRGYQETQY
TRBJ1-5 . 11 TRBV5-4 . ASSRDSNQPQH
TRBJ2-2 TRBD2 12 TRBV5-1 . ASSLGRDTGELF
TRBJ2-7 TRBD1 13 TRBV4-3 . ASSQSGTASYEQY
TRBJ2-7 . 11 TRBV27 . ASSFLTGDLLY
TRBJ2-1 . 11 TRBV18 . ASSQGLMAEQF